Below, 18 T cell receptor beta chains from the same sample are listed, as sequenced in a study of CD8+ T cells in alopecia areata. cDNA reverse transcribed from extracted RNA served as the sequencing template. Libraries were prepared by immunoSEQ multiplex PCR; TCRdb keeps only in-frame clonotypes and omits some of them. In the table there are about 97,000 clones, around 38% of which are singletons. Sequences were obtained from CD4+ T cells sorted from blood. The receptors come from a human donor with alopecia areata.

This clone was observed a few times. The chain recombines TRBV4-3 with TRBJ1-1; TRBD1 is a possible D gene (6 bases). The germline CDR1 and CDR2 sequences are LGHNA and YSLEER. V was trimmed by 4 bases and J by 3 bases, leaving 12 bases between them. This CDR3 comprises 14 residues. Here the CDR3 reads CASSLRGLDTEAFF. CDR3 DNA: TGCGCCAGCAGCCTCAGGGGTTTGGACACTGAAGCTTTCTTT.

Only a few counts were recorded for this clone. The chain is built from TRBV27 and TRBJ1-5; no clear D. Germline V gives CDR1 MNHEY, CDR2 SMNVEV (reference sequence). V shed 0 bases and J shed 3 bases, with 12 bases lying between them. The CDR3 consists of 16 residues. As DNA, the CDR3 is TGTGCCAGCAGTTTATCGTCCCCGATAATCAATCAGCCCCAGCATTTT. Protein sequence: CASSLSSPIINQPQHF.

This chain connects TRBV30 to TRBJ1-3, with D hard to call. V lost 1 base and J 0 bases, leaving 7 bases between the germline ends. Germline V CDR1 and CDR2: GTSNPN, SVGIG (reference sequence). The CDR3 covers 14 residues. The CDR3 DNA reads as TGTGCCTGGAGTGGATCCCGCTCTGGAAACACCATATATTTT. Protein: CAWSGSRSGNTIYF.

The chain combines TRBV6-5 with TRBJ2-7, with TRBD1 matching 7 bases. Unmatched junction bases numbered 7, after V lost 3 bases and J lost 2 bases. From germline, CDR1 is MNHEY and CDR2 SVGAGI. The CDR3 sequence is 15 residues long. CDR3 residues: CASSYVRTGPYEQYF. The CDR3 nucleotides are TGTGCCAGCAGTTATGTGAGGACAGGTCCCTACGAGCAGTACTTC.

Only one count was recorded for this clone. This rearrangement joins TRBV30 to TRBJ2-5; D gene ambiguous. CDR1 is GTSNPN and CDR2 is SVGIG in the germline V gene (reference sequence). The CDR3 has 11 residues. V was pared by 7 bases and J by 7 bases, with 13 bases between. The CDR3 DNA follows: TGTGCCTCGTCGACGCTAGGGACCCAGTACTTC. Residues: CASSTLGTQYF. Using reference TRBV30 and TRBJ2-5 for the parts outside the CDR3, the full variable domain is SQTIHQWPATLVQPVGSPLSLECTVEGTSNPNLYWYRQAAGRGLQLLFYSVGIGQISSEVPQNLSASRPQDRQFILSSKKLLLSDSGFYLCASSTLGTQYFGPGTRLLVL.

In its sample, this clone was seen a few times. This sequence joins TRBV29-1 and TRBJ2-7; 7 bases are shared with TRBD2. The CDR3 sequence is 12 residues long. Germline CDR1 and CDR2: SQVTM and ANQGSEA. The J segment lost 5 bases and the V segment lost 4 bases, leaving 5 bases of the junction unmatched. The CDR3 DNA reads TGCAGCGTTGTGCGGGGGTCCAACGAGCAGTACTTC. Translating gives CSVVRGSNEQYF.

The chain employs TRBV28 and TRBJ2-2, with 9 positions matching TRBD2. The germline gives CDR1 MDHEN, CDR2 SYDVKM. V lost 6 bases and J lost 5; bases outside the gene matches: 7. This CDR3 contains 15 residues. The CDR3 sequence: CASSPAGGWTGELFF. CDR3 DNA: TGTGCCAGCAGCCCAGCGGGGGGATGGACCGGGGAGCTGTTTTTT.

This clone was detected only a few times. Sequence at one end of the junction differs from germline and may be a read error. The rearrangement uses TRBV7-2 and TRBJ2-3; 10 nucleotides line up with TRBD2. Per the germline V gene, CDR1 is SGHTA and CDR2 is FQGNSA. The length of the CDR3 is 15 residues. CDR3 residues: CASSLAGVSADTQYF. CDR3 coding DNA: TGTGCCAGCAGCCTAGCGGGGGTTAGCGCAGATACGCAGTATTTT.

This rearrangement joins TRBV11-2 to TRBJ2-7; TRBD1 aligns across 9 bases. Germline CDR1 and CDR2: SGHAT and FQNNGV. V trimming: 3 bases; J trimming: 4 bases; junction bases outside the gene matches: 4. The CDR3 length is 14 residues. CDR3 in DNA: TGTGCCAGCAGCTTCCGGGACAGGGCGTACGAGCAGTACTTC. Protein product: CASSFRDRAYEQYF. Together with reference TRBV11-2 and TRBJ2-7, the CDR3 gives the full variable domain: EAGVAQSPRYKIIEKRQSVAFWCNPISGHATLYWYQQILGQGPKLLIQFQNNGVVDDSQLPKDRFSAERLKGVDSTLKIQPAKLEDSAVYLCASSFRDRAYEQYFGPGTRLTVT.

This clone has just a few counts. The V gene is TRBV27, the J gene TRBJ2-6; D ambiguous. V was trimmed by 5 bases and J by 0 bases, leaving 8 bases between them. This CDR3 spans 15 amino acids. Germline V gives CDR1 MNHEY, CDR2 SMNVEV (reference sequence). The CDR3 reads CASSPSFSGANVLTF. The DNA for the CDR3 is TGTGCCAGCAGTCCCTCGTTCTCTGGGGCCAACGTCCTGACTTTC.

This clone was observed a single time. The rearrangement uses TRBV7-2 and TRBJ2-5; TRBD2 aligns across 8 bases. The V gene's germline CDR1 is SGHTA and CDR2 FQGNSA. V shed 3 bases and J 5 bases; nucleotides not matched to a gene: 11. The CDR3 is 16 residues long. CDR3 nucleotides: TGTGCCAGCAGCTTCGGGGGGGGTAATGCATTGGAGACCCAGTACTTC. It specifies CASSFGGGNALETQYF.

The chain combines TRBV9 with TRBJ2-5, with D tentatively TRBD2 (7 bases). V was pared by 4 bases and J by 0 bases, with 19 bases between. This CDR3 has 17 amino acids. In germline, CDR1 is SGDLS, CDR2 YYNGEE. For the CDR3, the DNA is TGTGCCAGCAGCCCGCCGGGGGCTAGCGGAAACCAAGAGACCCAGTACTTC. This codes for CASSPPGASGNQETQYF.

The chain has TRBV28 and TRBJ2-3; perhaps TRBD2 as D (5 bases). This CDR3 spans 13 amino acids. The germline V and J ends were trimmed by 4 bases and 5 bases, with 10 bases remaining between them. Germline CDR1 is MDHEN and CDR2 is SYDVKM. CDR3 region: CASSSPGGDTQYF. Here the CDR3 DNA reads TGTGCCAGCAGTTCGCCCGGAGGAGATACGCAGTATTTT.

The chain recombines TRBV30 with TRBJ2-5; D might be TRBD1 (6 bases). V was shortened by 5 bases and J by 7 bases, with 14 bases between the two germline ends. This CDR3 is built from 12 residues. Germline values: CDR1 GTSNPN, CDR2 SVGIG (reference sequence). The CDR3, as DNA: TGTGCCTGGCGGACAGAGCCGCGGACCCAGTACTTC. Encoded protein: CAWRTEPRTQYF.

The CDR3 nucleotides are TGTGCCTGGACCCCGGGACTAGCGGTCTACGAGCAGTACTTC. It translates to CAWTPGLAVYEQYF. The chain uses TRBV30 and TRBJ2-7, with 11 nucleotides matching TRBD2. V shed 4 bases, J shed 3 bases, and the junction held 5 bases outside the gene matches. This CDR3 has 14 residues. Per the germline V gene, CDR1 is GTSNPN and CDR2 is SVGIG (reference sequence).

This clone was seen a few times. V usage is TRBV19 and J usage is TRBJ2-1; D is possibly TRBD1 or TRBD2 (5 bases each). The CDR3 contains 14 residues. The V gene lost 5 bases and the J gene lost 11 bases, with 19 bases spanning the gap. CDR1 is LNHDA, CDR2 SQIVND, per germline (reference sequence). CDR3 in amino acids: CASSSTQEPGQQFF. Written as DNA, the CDR3 is TGTGCCAGTAGTTCCACGCAGGAACCGGGACAGCAGTTCTTC.

This clone has more than one count but fewer than ten. The chain combines TRBV4-1 with TRBJ2-7; the match to TRBD2 covers 12 bases. The CDR3 spans 16 residues. Trimming took 2 bases from V and 1 from J; bases not matched to a gene: 3. Germline CDR1 MGHRA, CDR2 YSYEKL. CDR3 region: CASSQWLAGGSYEQYF. CDR3 in DNA: TGCGCCAGCAGCCAATGGCTAGCGGGAGGGTCCTACGAGCAGTACTTC.

In this sample, this clone turned up a few times. Other DNA sequences in this specimen translate into the identical CDR3. Written as DNA, the CDR3 is TGTGCCAGCAGTTTAGGGTACGAGCAGTACTTC. The encoded protein is CASSLGYEQYF. The V gene is TRBV28, the J gene TRBJ2-7, with D hard to call. The V gene lost 2 bases and the J gene lost 4 bases, with 3 bases spanning the gap. CDR3 length: 11 residues. Germline assignment: CDR1 MDHEN and CDR2 SYDVKM.